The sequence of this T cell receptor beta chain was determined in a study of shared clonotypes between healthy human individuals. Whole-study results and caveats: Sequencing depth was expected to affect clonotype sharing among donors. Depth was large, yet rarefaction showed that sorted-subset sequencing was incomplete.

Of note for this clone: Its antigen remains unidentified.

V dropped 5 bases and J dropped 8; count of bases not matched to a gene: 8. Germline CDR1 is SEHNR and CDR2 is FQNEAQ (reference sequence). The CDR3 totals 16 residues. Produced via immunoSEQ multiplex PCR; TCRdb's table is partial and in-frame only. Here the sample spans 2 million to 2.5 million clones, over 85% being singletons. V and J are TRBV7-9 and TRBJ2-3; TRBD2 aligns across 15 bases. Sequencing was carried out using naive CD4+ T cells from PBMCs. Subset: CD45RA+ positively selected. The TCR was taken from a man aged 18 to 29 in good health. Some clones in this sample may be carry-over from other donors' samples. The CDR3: CASSRGLAGGGGTQYF. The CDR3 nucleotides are TGTGCCAGCAGCCGGGGACTAGCGGGAGGTGGGGGTACGCAGTATTTT.